This passage covers 24 T cell receptor beta chains from one sample sequenced in a study of blood T cells in healthy people across ages. A second about 7 to 12 cycle PCR used barcoded and J-beta primers. Each CDR3 protein is one row after TCRdb ran MiXCR on the 5' RACE reads. Here the sample spans roughly 1,100,000 distinct CDR3 sequences, around 27% being singletons. A further study also used this sample, focusing on T cells of mothers and their children.

The sequenced sample was blood. These receptors all stem from a girl aged 2-10 years in good health.

The chain carries TRBV6-6 and TRBJ2-5; D might be TRBD1 or TRBD2, each matching 5 bases. Trimming removed 6 bases from V and 5 bases from J, with 16 bases in between. Germline V lookup: CDR1 MNHNY, CDR2 SVGAGI (reference sequence). The CDR3 covers 14 residues. Here the CDR3 DNA reads TGTGCCAGCAGCTCGAACTCATGGGGGGAGACCCAGTACTTC. Translated, it gives CASSSNSWGETQYF.

This clonotype was counted many times. The chain recombines TRBV12-3 or TRBV12-4 with TRBJ2-7; 7 nucleotides match TRBD2. With V trimmed by 5 bases and J by 0 bases, 4 bases remained unmatched. The length of the CDR3 is 14 residues. The CDR3 reads CASSPSGNSYEQYF. For the CDR3, the DNA is TGTGCCAGCAGTCCCAGCGGGAACTCCTACGAGCAGTACTTC.

This clonotype has a count of ten or more. V usage is TRBV3-1 and J usage is TRBJ2-2; D is ambiguous. Trimming shortened V by 2 bases and J by 8 bases, and 3 bases separated the two germline ends. The germline V gene encodes CDR1 LGHDT and CDR2 YNNKEL (reference sequence). This CDR3 comprises 11 residues. The CDR3: CASSQLGELFF. The CDR3, as DNA: TGTGCCAGCAGCCAACTAGGGGAGCTGTTTTTT. The full variable domain, rest sourced from reference TRBV3-1 and TRBJ2-2, is DTAVSQTPKYLVTQMGNDKSIKCEQNLGHDTMYWYKQDSKKFLKIMFSYNNKELIINETVPNRFSPKSPDKAHLNLHINSLELGDSAVYFCASSQLGELFFGEGSRLTVL.

As DNA, the CDR3 is TGTGCCAGCAGCAAGGGACAGGGTCAAGCTAACTATGGCTACACCTTC. This sequence encodes CASSKGQGQANYGYTF. J is TRBJ1-2 and V is TRBV5-4; 9 bases match TRBD1. J gave up 0 bases and V 4 bases, and 7 bases lay outside the gene matches. The V gene's germline CDR1 is SGHNT and CDR2 YYREEE (reference sequence). The CDR3 is 16 amino acids.

This chain links TRBV5-5 with TRBJ1-5, with 9 bases matching TRBD1. Per germline, CDR1 SGHKS and CDR2 YYEKEE (reference sequence). The CDR3 extends over 18 amino acids. V was clipped by 2 bases and J by 0 bases; unmatched bases: 9. The CDR3 nucleotides are TGTGCCAGCAGCTTTAGGGGGACAGGGCATTATAGCAATCAGCCCCAGCATTTT. It encodes CASSFRGTGHYSNQPQHF.

This clonotype was observed a handful of times. The chain uses TRBV7-2 and TRBJ2-5; D remains unclear. V was cut by 2 bases and J by 3 bases, with 10 bases left in between. Germline values: CDR1 SGHTA, CDR2 FQGNSA. CDR3 length: 14 residues. CDR3 coding DNA: TGTGCCAGCAGCTTAAGAAGTTTAAAAGAGACCCAGTACTTC. This encodes CASSLRSLKETQYF.

The rearrangement joins TRBV6-2 or TRBV6-3 to TRBJ2-7, with TRBD1 matching over 9 bases. The CDR3 has 14 amino acids. The germline CDR1 and CDR2 sequences are MNHEY and SVGEGT. The J segment lost 6 bases and the V segment lost 2 bases, leaving 5 bases of the junction unmatched. The CDR3 loop reads CASSYAGQGIEQYF. The DNA of the CDR3 is TGTGCCAGCAGTTACGCGGGACAGGGAATCGAGCAGTACTTC.

This clonotype has just a few counts. The rearrangement uses TRBV7-9 and TRBJ2-1; the D is unclear. The germline V gene encodes CDR1 SEHNR and CDR2 FQNEAQ (reference sequence). The CDR3 contains 12 residues. Deletions cut 2 bases from V and 14 bases from J, with 13 bases between. CDR3 region: CASSLRETSEFF. The CDR3 nucleotides are TGTGCCAGCAGCTTACGCGAGACTTCCGAGTTCTTC.

This clonotype was detected only a few times. As DNA, the CDR3 is TGCGCCAGCAGCCCCGTAGTTCCACGGGACTACAATGAGCAGTTCTTC. Translation gives CASSPVVPRDYNEQFF. This chain connects TRBV5-1 to TRBJ2-1; TRBD2 might be the D (5 bases). The CDR3 spans 16 residues. The V end lost 4 bases, the J end lost 3 bases, and 17 bases lay between the germline ends. CDR1 is SGHRS, CDR2 YFSETQ, per germline.

The chain is built from TRBV7-2 and TRBJ2-3; 9 nucleotides agree with TRBD1. The V and J ends lost 5 bases and 2 bases, in that order; junction bases with no gene match: 17. Germline CDR1 SGHTA, CDR2 FQGNSA. The CDR3 covers 19 residues. The CDR3 here is CASSPRTGTGNPYTDTQYF. DNA of the CDR3: TGTGCCAGCAGCCCGCGAACCGGGACAGGGAACCCTTACACAGATACGCAGTATTTT.

The gene calls are TRBV2 and TRBJ2-2, with 11 bases identical to TRBD2. The ends lost 4 bases at V and 0 bases at J; junction bases unmatched: 1. The CDR3 extends over 16 amino acids. Germline CDR1 SNHLY, CDR2 FYNNEI. CDR3 sequence (DNA): TGTGCCAGCAGTGGTAGCGGGGGGGCGAACACCGGGGAGCTGTTTTTT. Amino acid sequence: CASSGSGGANTGELFF.

The chain is built from TRBV12-3 or TRBV12-4 and TRBJ2-1, with TRBD2 as a possible D gene (6 bases). The DNA matches TRBJ2-7 better at its end, which makes the J call doubtful. The CDR3 sequence is 12 residues long. This chain's CDR3 is CASSLEGILQYF. In DNA, the CDR3 is TGTGCCAGCAGTTTGGAGGGGATACTACAGTACTTC.

This clonotype was detected a few times. The chain carries TRBV4-3 and TRBJ2-5; 11 bases line up with TRBD1. TRBJ2-1 matches the DNA end more closely, so the J call is doubtful. CDR1 is LGHNA, CDR2 YSLEER, per germline. This CDR3 has 14 residues. CDR3 DNA sequence: TGCGCCAGCAGCCAAGGGACAGGGGGCGGTGAGCAGTTCTTC. Protein sequence: CASSQGTGGGEQFF.

This clonotype has more than one count but fewer than ten. This chain links TRBV5-6 with TRBJ2-5; no definite D call. Trimming shortened V by 2 bases and J by 5 bases, and 10 bases separated the two germline ends. Germline V gene sequence: CDR1 SGHDT, CDR2 YYEEEE. This CDR3 comprises 13 residues. Here the CDR3 DNA reads TGTGCCAGCAGCTTTCGGCTTTGGGAGACCCAGTACTTC. Its translation: CASSFRLWETQYF.

V and J are TRBV18 and TRBJ2-7; D not resolved. In germline, CDR1 is KGHSH, CDR2 LQKENI. The CDR3 length is 15 residues. The V gene lost 3 bases and the J gene lost 4 bases, with 16 bases spanning the gap. The chain's CDR3 is CASSPGQRIRYEQYF. The CDR3 DNA reads TGTGCCAGCTCACCTGGCCAGAGAATACGTTACGAGCAGTACTTC.

V and J are TRBV20-1 and TRBJ2-4; 7 nucleotides agree with TRBD2. Trimming removed 4 bases from V and 7 bases from J; junction bases left unmatched: 13. The CDR3 runs 15 residues. Germline-derived CDR1 and CDR2 are DFQATT and SNEGSKA (reference sequence). The CDR3 bases are TGCAGTGCTATACTGCCCGAGACTAGCATCAACATTCAGTACTTC. It yields the protein CSAILPETSINIQYF.

The J gene is TRBJ2-5, the V gene TRBV12-3 or TRBV12-4; TRBD2 is a possible D gene (7 bases). CDR3 length equals 17 residues. Trimming shortened V by 6 bases and J by 5 bases, and 25 bases separated the two germline ends. CDR3 protein: CASSYRGGAVSWETQYF. DNA for the CDR3: TGTGCCAGCAGCTATAGGGGGGGCGCAGTGAGTTGGGAGACCCAGTACTTC.

The V gene is TRBV29-1, the J gene TRBJ1-2; perhaps TRBD1 as D (6 bases). V was cut by 4 bases and J by 3 bases, with 15 bases left in between. The CDR3 sequence is 14 residues long. Germline V gives CDR1 SQVTM, CDR2 ANQGSEA. The CDR3 is CSVGTSTGHYGYTF. In DNA, the CDR3 is TGCAGCGTTGGAACGAGCACAGGGCACTATGGCTACACCTTC.

The chain links TRBV6-2 or TRBV6-3 to TRBJ2-1, with D unclear. From germline, CDR1 is MNHEY and CDR2 SVGEGT. The CDR3 contains 12 residues. Trimming took 6 bases from V and 8 from J, leaving 11 bases between them. The CDR3 nucleotides read TGTGCCAGCAGCGTATTTGTCGATGAGCAGTTCTTC. Amino acid sequence: CASSVFVDEQFF.

This clonotype has just a few counts. The rearrangement joins TRBV7-2 to TRBJ2-5; 7 bases fit TRBD2. J gave up 2 bases and V 0 bases, and 12 bases lay outside the gene matches. This CDR3 comprises 18 residues. CDR1 SGHTA and CDR2 FQGNSA come from the germline V gene. The chain's CDR3 is CASSLAGTLADLQETQYF. CDR3 nucleotide sequence: TGTGCCAGCAGCTTAGCGGGTACCCTAGCGGACCTTCAAGAGACCCAGTACTTC.

The chain has TRBV4-1 and TRBJ1-2; 8 bases line up with TRBD1. V shed 2 bases, J shed 4 bases, and the junction held 6 bases outside the gene matches. CDR3 length equals 15 residues. The germline CDR1 and CDR2 sequences are MGHRA and YSYEKL. CDR3 residues: CASSQFWTGLYGYTF. CDR3 sequence (DNA): TGCGCCAGCAGCCAATTTTGGACAGGGCTCTATGGCTACACCTTC.

This clonotype has a handful of counts. The chain recombines TRBV7-9 with TRBJ2-5; TRBD2 agrees at 12 bases. Gene TRBJ2-1 matches the end of the DNA better, so the J call may be wrong. The germline V gene encodes CDR1 SEHNR and CDR2 FQNEAQ (reference sequence). This CDR3 is 15 amino acids long. The CDR3 DNA reads TGTGCCAGCAGCTTAGTCGGACTAGCGGGGAATGAGCAGTTCTTC. Protein: CASSLVGLAGNEQFF.

The chain links TRBV18 to TRBJ1-1; D gene ambiguous. The CDR3 is 16 amino acids. Trimming left V 0 bases short and J 0 bases short, with 11 bases between. CDR1 is KGHSH, CDR2 LQKENI, per germline. CDR3 region: CASSPPTASMNTEAFF. The CDR3, as DNA: TGTGCCAGCTCACCACCGACGGCCTCTATGAACACTGAAGCTTTCTTT.

There are many counts of this clonotype. This chain joins TRBV11-2 and TRBJ2-5, with 13 bases identical to TRBD2. Unmatched junction bases numbered 10, after V lost 5 bases and J lost 4 bases. CDR1 is SGHAT, CDR2 FQNNGV, per germline. CDR3 size: 17 residues. CDR3 nucleotide sequence: TGTGCCAGCAGCCACGACACTAGCGGGGGGGCCAGAGAGACCCAGTACTTC. This translates into CASSHDTSGGARETQYF.